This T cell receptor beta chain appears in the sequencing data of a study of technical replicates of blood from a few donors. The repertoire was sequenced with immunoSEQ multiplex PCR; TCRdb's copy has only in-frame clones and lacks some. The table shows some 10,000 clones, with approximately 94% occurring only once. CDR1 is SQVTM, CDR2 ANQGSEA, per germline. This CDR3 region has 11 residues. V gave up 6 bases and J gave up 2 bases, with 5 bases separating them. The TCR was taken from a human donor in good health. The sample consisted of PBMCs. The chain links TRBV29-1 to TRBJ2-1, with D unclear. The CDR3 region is CSVGAYNEQFF. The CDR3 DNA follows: TGCAGCGTAGGAGCCTACAATGAGCAGTTCTTC.